The present entry profiles one TCR beta chain with its context. Germline loops: CDR1 MRHNA, CDR2 SNTAGT. The CDR3 runs to 15 residues. V lost 3 bases, J lost 5 bases, and 13 bases lay in between. The data were obtained in a study of cytomegalovirus exposure and HLA in healthy donors. A multiplex PCR was run with 60 Vbeta primers and 13 Jbeta primers. TCRdb keeps only in-frame clones here, not all; method: immunoSEQ multiplex PCR. The sample records under 200,000 clones, 65% to 90% being singletons. The material sequenced was PBMCs. The chain recombines TRBV6-4 with TRBJ1-4, with D perhaps matching TRBD1 (6 bases). This TCR was recovered from a man in his forties in good health and CMV-seropositive. CDR3 in DNA: TGTGCCAGCAGTGAGTCCGGGAGGGGGAATGAAAAACTGTTTTTT. This translates into CASSESGRGNEKLFF.